This TCR beta chain was recorded in a study of blood T cell repertoires in COVID-19. The data were produced by immunoSEQ multiplex PCR, yet TCRdb's version contains in-frame clones alone and is incomplete. The table has just over 200,000 clones, 60% to 85% seen once. The V gene end was trimmed by 4 bases and the J gene end by 8 bases; junction bases not matched to a gene: 4. The germline gives CDR1 SGHDT, CDR2 YYEEEE. The length of the CDR3 is 14 residues. The sample consisted of peripheral blood. This sequence was found in a woman in her 70s with acute or convalescent COVID-19. The chain carries TRBV5-6 and TRBJ1-6; 9 positions agree with TRBD1. Here the CDR3 reads CASSPWTGDSPLHF. DNA of the CDR3: TGTGCCAGCAGCCCGTGGACAGGGGATTCACCCCTCCACTTT. Complete variable domain (other parts from reference TRBV5-6 and TRBJ1-6): DAGVTQSPTHLIKTRGQQVTLRCSPKSGHDTVSWYQQALGQGPQFIFQYYEEEERQRGNFPDRFSGHQFPNYSSELNVNALLLGDSALYLCASSPWTGDSPLHFGNGTRLTVT.